Below, one T cell receptor beta chain is given with its context. Measured with immunoSEQ multiplex PCR; TCRdb has only the in-frame clones, and not every one. The data contain about 1 million clones, 75% of them seen just once; the ten biggest clones take up nearly 1.5%. These data are taken from a study of shared clonotypes between healthy human individuals. Study in general: Two women and three men aged 18 to 49 served as donors.

Germline loops: CDR1 SGHTA, CDR2 FQGNSA. There are 16 residues in the CDR3. The J segment lost 4 bases and the V segment lost 2 bases, leaving 7 bases of the junction unmatched. The source material was memory CD4+ T cells sorted from blood. The subset was: CD45RA-negative fraction. The sequence came from a man aged 18 to 30 in good health. J is TRBJ1-5 and V is TRBV7-2; 8 bases are a match to TRBD1. CDR3: CASSLNPGGFNQPQHF. Written as DNA, the CDR3 is TGTGCCAGCAGCTTAAATCCAGGGGGCTTTAATCAGCCCCAGCATTTT. Filled out from reference TRBV7-2 and TRBJ1-5, the complete variable domain reads GAGVSQSPSNKVTEKGKDVELRCDPISGHTALYWYRQSLGQGLEFLIYFQGNSAPDKSGLPSDRFSAERTGGSVSTLTIQRTQQEDSAVYLCASSLNPGGFNQPQHFGDGTRLSIL.